Presented here are 11 T cell receptor beta chains from one specimen sequenced in a study of T cell changes during pregnancy in multiple sclerosis. Some clones are missing from TCRdb's copy, which holds only in-frame ones; the method was immunoSEQ multiplex PCR. The data show 98,000 or so clones, approximately 93% seen once. The sample was peripheral blood, taken after pregnancy. These receptors originate from a female donor with multiple sclerosis, enrolled in a pregnancy study.

CDR3 nucleotides: TGTGCCAGCAGTTACAGGGGGAGAAGCGGCGATGAGCAGTTCTTC. Translation gives CASSYRGRSGDEQFF. The V and J genes are TRBV6-5 and TRBJ2-1, with D maybe TRBD1 (6 bases). The germline V and J ends were trimmed by 2 bases and 8 bases, with 16 bases remaining between them. This CDR3 has 15 amino acids. CDR1 MNHEY and CDR2 SVGAGI come from the germline V gene.

In nucleotides, the CDR3 is TGTGCCAGCGGAACCCTAGCGGTGGGCCCAAGGGGGGAGACCCAGTACTTC. It codes for CASGTLAVGPRGETQYF. The genes are TRBV2 and TRBJ2-5; possibly TRBD2 for D (7 bases). CDR3 size: 17 residues. V gave up 8 bases and J gave up 5 bases, with 27 bases separating them. Germline-derived CDR1 and CDR2 are SNHLY and FYNNEI.

The gene calls are TRBV4-1 and TRBJ2-3; D may be TRBD1 (5 bases). Trimming shortened V by 6 bases and J by 3 bases, and 13 bases separated the two germline ends. This CDR3 region has 14 residues. CDR1 is MGHRA and CDR2 is YSYEKL in the germline V gene. CDR3 amino acids: CASRRTSGTDTQYF. CDR3 bases: TGCGCCAGCAGACGGACAAGTGGGACAGATACGCAGTATTTT.

J is TRBJ2-4 and V is TRBV7-3, with a weak D call TRBD1 (6 bases). Germline V lookup: CDR1 SGHTA, CDR2 FQGTGA. V lost 0 bases and J 0 bases, leaving 18 bases between the germline ends. The CDR3 is made up of 19 amino acids. The CDR3 nucleotides read TGTGCCAGCAGCTTAACTGCGGACAGCGACTTAATAGCCAAAAACATTCAGTACTTC. Protein: CASSLTADSDLIAKNIQYF.

The rearrangement uses TRBV2 and TRBJ2-7, with 8 bases aligning to TRBD1. The junction had 9 bases not matched to a gene; V was cut back by 6 bases and J by 2 bases. The length of the CDR3 is 15 residues. The V gene's germline CDR1 is SNHLY and CDR2 FYNNEI. For the CDR3, the DNA is TGTGCCAGCAGGCCCACAGGGGGTAACCCCTACGAGCAGTACTTC. This translates into CASRPTGGNPYEQYF.

The chain couples TRBV9 to TRBJ2-5; D perhaps matches TRBD2 (6 bases). The CDR3 has 14 residues. Trimming took 2 bases from V and 5 from J, leaving 13 bases between them. Germline V gives CDR1 SGDLS, CDR2 YYNGEE. DNA for the CDR3: TGTGCCAGCAGCGTGCGAATGGAGGGGGAGACCCAGTACTTC. Protein sequence: CASSVRMEGETQYF.

This rearrangement joins TRBV18 to TRBJ2-7, with a possible D match to TRBD1 (6 bases). V lost 6 bases and J 3 bases, leaving 15 bases between the germline ends. CDR3 length: 14 residues. The germline gives CDR1 KGHSH, CDR2 LQKENI. CDR3 protein: CASSLGTTRYEQYF. CDR3 in DNA: TGTGCCAGCTCTTTAGGGACAACGCGCTACGAGCAGTACTTC. The full variable domain, its missing parts supplied by reference TRBV18 and TRBJ2-7, is NAGVMQNPRHLVRRRGQEARLRCSPMKGHSHVYWYRQLPEEGLKFMVYLQKENIIDESGMPKERFSAEFPKEGPSILRIQQVVRGDSAAYFCASSLGTTRYEQYFGPGTRLTVT.

The chain employs TRBV11-2 and TRBJ2-3; TRBD2 aligns across 8 bases. The CDR3 has 16 amino acids. Looked up from germline, CDR1 is SGHAT and CDR2 is FQNNGV. V lost 1 base, J lost 2 bases, and 5 bases stayed unmatched. The CDR3 is CASSLGVREDTDTQYF. The DNA for the CDR3 is TGTGCCAGCAGCTTAGGGGTGCGGGAGGACACAGATACGCAGTATTTT. Combining the CDR3 with reference TRBV11-2 and TRBJ2-3 gives the whole variable domain EAGVAQSPRYKIIEKRQSVAFWCNPISGHATLYWYQQILGQGPKLLIQFQNNGVVDDSQLPKDRFSAERLKGVDSTLKIQPAKLEDSAVYLCASSLGVREDTDTQYFGPGTRLTVL.

This rearrangement joins TRBV27 to TRBJ2-7; D possibly corresponds to TRBD2 (5 bases). This CDR3 has 14 amino acids. Germline V lookup: CDR1 MNHEY, CDR2 SMNVEV (reference sequence). Trimming pared 5 bases from V and 3 bases from J, leaving 14 bases between. The CDR3 DNA follows: TGTGCCAGCAGTCCCGGAGGAGCCAACTACGAGCAGTACTTC. Encoded protein: CASSPGGANYEQYF.

This chain joins TRBV2 and TRBJ2-4; 7 nucleotides line up with TRBD1. The junction had 5 bases not matched to a gene; V was cut back by 6 bases and J by 0 bases. The CDR3 is made up of 15 amino acids. Germline CDR1 is SNHLY and CDR2 is FYNNEI. CDR3 residues: CASRDRNLAKNIQYF. CDR3 sequence (DNA): TGTGCCAGCAGGGACAGGAATCTAGCCAAAAACATTCAGTACTTC.

This chain uses TRBV10-1 with TRBJ2-1; D is perhaps TRBD1 (5 bases). Germline assignment: CDR1 WNHNN and CDR2 SYGVQD (reference sequence). V shed 8 bases and J shed 8 bases, with 13 bases lying between them. CDR3 length: 12 residues. The CDR3 here is CASLCRGYEQFF. CDR3 coding DNA: TGCGCCAGCCTATGTAGGGGCTATGAGCAGTTCTTC.